This TCR beta chain was identified in a study of vaccination and CD4 T cells after COVID-19. Study overall: Investigators stimulated cells with overlapping spike peptides drawn from SARS-CoV-2, HCoV-NL63, HCoV-OC43 and HCoV-229E. Study-level points and caveats: Convalescent patient numbers were relatively low, with no early post-infection timepoints. In convalescent patients, 304 of 307 vaccine-specific clones were spike mono-reactive.

Treatment meaning: 10-day PBMC culture with coronavirus spike peptide pools or control peptides (ViraFEST assay). As regards this clonotype: What it binds is not known.

The length of the CDR3 is 14 residues. Germline V CDR1 and CDR2: SGHTA, FQGNSA. With V trimmed by 4 bases and J by 7 bases, 6 bases remained unmatched. Cultured CD4+ T-cell DNA underwent Oncomine TCR Beta short-read sequencing. After culture, CD4+ T cells served as the source for genomic DNA extraction. TCRdb processed the PCR reads anew with MiXCR; each CDR3 protein has one entry. Of 4,300 or so distinct CDR3 sequences in the sample, approximately 26% were seen once. The receptor was isolated from a human donor who had recovered from COVID-19. The chain employs TRBV7-2 and TRBJ2-2; 7 bases map to TRBD2. The material sequenced was CD4+ T cells from blood, cultured in vitro. CDR3 sequence (DNA): TGTGCCAGCAGCTCGACTAGCAGTAGCGGGGAGCTGTTTTTT. It translates to CASSSTSSSGELFF.